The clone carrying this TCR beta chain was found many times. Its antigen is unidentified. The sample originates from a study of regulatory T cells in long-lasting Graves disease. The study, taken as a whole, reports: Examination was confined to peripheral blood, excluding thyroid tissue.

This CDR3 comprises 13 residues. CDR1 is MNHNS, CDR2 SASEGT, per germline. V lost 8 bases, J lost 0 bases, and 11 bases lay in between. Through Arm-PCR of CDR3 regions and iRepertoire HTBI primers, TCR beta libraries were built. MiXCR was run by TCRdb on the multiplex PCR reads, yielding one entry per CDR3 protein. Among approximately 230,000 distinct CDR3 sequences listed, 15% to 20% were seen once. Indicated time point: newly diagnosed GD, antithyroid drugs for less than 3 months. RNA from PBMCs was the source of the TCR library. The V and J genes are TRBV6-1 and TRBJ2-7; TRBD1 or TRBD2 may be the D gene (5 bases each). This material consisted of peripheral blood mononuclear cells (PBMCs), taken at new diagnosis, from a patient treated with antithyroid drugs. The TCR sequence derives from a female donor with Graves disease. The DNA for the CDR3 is TGTGCCAGCCGGGACGGAAGCTCCTACGAGCAGTACTTC. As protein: CASRDGSSYEQYF.